This T cell receptor (beta chain) was identified in a study of post-analysis software for immune sequencing data. Study-level results: Four to six TRBV segments were more frequent in patients than controls; TRBV5-6, TRBV5-1 and TRBV20-1 belonged to this group.

The germline V gene has CDR1 SGDLS and CDR2 YYNGEE. The length of the CDR3 is 16 residues. Trimming removed 4 bases from V and 0 bases from J, with 15 bases in between. As regards this clonotype: Its antigen is undetermined.

The TCR beta cDNA libraries contained unique molecular identifiers. TCRdb reanalysed the PCR reads using MiXCR and keeps one entry per CDR3 protein. The sample records about 680,000 distinct CDR3 sequences, 55% to 70% being singletons. The sample consisted of blood. V is TRBV9 and J is TRBJ2-3; TRBD2 is a possible D gene (5 bases). The TCR originated in a girl aged 2-10 years with multiple sclerosis. The DNA of the CDR3 is TGTGCCAGCAGCTTGAGCGGTGGCACTAGCACAGATACGCAGTATTTT. Translating it yields CASSLSGGTSTDTQYF.